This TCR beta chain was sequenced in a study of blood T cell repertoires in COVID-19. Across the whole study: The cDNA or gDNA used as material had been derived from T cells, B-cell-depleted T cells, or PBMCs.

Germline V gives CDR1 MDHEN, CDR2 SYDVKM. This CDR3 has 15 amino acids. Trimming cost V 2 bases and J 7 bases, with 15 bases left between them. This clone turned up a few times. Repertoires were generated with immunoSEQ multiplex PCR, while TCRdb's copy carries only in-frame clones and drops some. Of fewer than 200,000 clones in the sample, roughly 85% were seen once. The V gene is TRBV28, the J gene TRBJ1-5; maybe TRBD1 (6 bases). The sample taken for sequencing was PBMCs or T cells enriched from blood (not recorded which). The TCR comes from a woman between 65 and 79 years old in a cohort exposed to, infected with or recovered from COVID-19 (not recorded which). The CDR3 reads CASSLGTGFRQPQHF. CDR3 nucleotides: TGTGCCAGCAGTTTAGGAACAGGGTTCCGGCAGCCCCAGCATTTT.